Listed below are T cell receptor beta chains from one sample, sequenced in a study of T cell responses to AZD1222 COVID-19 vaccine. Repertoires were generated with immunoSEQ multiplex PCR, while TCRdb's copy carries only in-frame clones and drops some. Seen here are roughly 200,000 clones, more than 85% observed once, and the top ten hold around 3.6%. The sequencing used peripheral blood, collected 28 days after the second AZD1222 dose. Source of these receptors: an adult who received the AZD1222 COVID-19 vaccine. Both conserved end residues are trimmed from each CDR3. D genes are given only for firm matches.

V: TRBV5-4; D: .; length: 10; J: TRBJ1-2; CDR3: ASSPDGLGYT
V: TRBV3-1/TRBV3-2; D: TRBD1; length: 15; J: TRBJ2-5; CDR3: ASSQDLLTGGWETQY
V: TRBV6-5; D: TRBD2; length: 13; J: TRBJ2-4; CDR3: ASSYSSLADGIQY
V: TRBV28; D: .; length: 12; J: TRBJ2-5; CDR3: ASSFSRVRETQY
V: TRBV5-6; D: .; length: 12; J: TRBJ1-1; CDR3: ASSSPTPGTEAF
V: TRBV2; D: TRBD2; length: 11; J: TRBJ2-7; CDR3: ASSTSGKNEQY
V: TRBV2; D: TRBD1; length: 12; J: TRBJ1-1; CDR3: ASSVGQGTTEAF
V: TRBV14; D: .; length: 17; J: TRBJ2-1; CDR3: ASSQDFKVIRTSYNEQF
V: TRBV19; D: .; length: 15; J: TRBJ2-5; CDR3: ASGDPQGPRVGETQY
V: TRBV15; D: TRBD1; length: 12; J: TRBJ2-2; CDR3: ATWTGTNTGELF
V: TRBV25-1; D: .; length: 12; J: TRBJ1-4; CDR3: ASLGWGLNEKLF
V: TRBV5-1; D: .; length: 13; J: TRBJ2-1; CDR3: ASSLEGQTYNEQF
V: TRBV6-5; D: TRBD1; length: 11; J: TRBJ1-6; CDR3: ASSNRGRSPLH
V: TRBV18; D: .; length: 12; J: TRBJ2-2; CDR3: ASSQTVEAGELF
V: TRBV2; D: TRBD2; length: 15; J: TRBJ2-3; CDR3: ASSERGGLASSDTQY
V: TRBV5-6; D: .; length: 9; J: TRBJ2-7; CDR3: ASSAGYEQY
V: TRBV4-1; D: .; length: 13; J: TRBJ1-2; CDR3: ASSQNRHRFYGYT
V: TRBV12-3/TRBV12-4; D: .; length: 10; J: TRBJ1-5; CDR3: ASSPLGQPQH
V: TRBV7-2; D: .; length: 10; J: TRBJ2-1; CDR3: ASSLGRGEQF
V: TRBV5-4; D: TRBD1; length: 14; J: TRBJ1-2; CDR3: ASSRDRVLVNYGYT
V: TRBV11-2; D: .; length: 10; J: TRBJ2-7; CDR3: ASSLDPTSKY
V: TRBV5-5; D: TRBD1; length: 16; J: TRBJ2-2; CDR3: ASSSAYTGQGSTGELF
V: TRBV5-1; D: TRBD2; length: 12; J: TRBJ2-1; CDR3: ASNPTSGRGEQF
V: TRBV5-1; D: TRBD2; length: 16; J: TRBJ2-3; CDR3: ASSLGPAGGLSADTQY
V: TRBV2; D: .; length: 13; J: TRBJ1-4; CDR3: ASSDRGAVNEKLF
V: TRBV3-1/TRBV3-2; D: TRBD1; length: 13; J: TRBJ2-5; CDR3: ASSQDDRGQETQY
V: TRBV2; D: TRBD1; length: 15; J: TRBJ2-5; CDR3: ASSDPGQGGPQETQY
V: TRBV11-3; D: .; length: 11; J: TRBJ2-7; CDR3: ASSPQRAYEQY
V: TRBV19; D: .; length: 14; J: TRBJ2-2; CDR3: ASSSGPYANTGELF
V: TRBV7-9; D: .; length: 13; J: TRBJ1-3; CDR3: ASSLGPLSGNTIY
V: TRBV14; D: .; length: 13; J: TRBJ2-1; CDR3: ASSQGARSYNEQF
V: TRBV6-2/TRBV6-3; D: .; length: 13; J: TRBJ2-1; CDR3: ASSYSPDAYNEQF
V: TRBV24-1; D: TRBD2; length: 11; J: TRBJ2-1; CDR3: AAGTSGTYEQF
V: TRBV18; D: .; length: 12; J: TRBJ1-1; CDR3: ASSPEAANTEAF
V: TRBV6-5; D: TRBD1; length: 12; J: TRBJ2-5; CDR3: ASSQLTGAWAQY
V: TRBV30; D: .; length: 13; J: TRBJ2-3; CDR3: AWSHGPGAGDTQY
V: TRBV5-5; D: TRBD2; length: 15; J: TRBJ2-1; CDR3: ASSSLIAGHSYNEQF
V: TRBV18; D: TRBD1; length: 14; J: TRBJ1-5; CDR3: ASSPGGTGGNQPQH
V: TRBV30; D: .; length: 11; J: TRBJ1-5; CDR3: AWRRAADQPQH
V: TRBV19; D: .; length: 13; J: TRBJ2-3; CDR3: ASSIRPGGTDTQY
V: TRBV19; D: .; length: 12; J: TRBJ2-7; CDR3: ASSITDGTYEQY
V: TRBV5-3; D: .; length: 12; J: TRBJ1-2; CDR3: ARSRRPGDYGYT
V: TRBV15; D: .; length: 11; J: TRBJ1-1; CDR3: ATSRERGTEAF
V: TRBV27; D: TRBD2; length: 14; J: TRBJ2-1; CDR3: ASSSPRGLAGDEQF
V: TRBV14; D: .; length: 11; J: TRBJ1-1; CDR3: ASSRYRDTEAF
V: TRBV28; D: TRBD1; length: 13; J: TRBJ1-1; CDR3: ASSLLTGTGVGAF
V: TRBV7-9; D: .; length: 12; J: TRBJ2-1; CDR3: ASSSSRSYNEQF
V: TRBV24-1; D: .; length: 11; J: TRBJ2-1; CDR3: ATSDLRRTEQF
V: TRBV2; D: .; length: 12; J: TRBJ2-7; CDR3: ASSVGGSTYEQY
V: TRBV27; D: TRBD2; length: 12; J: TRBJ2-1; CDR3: ASRAGEPYNEQF
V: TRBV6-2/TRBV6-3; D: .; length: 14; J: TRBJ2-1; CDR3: ASSDRGAGHYNEQF
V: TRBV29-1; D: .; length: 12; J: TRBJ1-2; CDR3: SVGRLLTNYGYT